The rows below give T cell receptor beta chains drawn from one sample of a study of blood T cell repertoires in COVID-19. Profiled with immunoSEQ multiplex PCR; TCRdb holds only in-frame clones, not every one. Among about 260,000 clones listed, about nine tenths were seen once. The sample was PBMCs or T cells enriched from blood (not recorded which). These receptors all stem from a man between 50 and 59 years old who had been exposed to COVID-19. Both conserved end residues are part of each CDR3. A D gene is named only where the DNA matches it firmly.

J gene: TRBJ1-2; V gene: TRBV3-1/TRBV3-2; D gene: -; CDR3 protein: CASSQVFGQGRPSYGYTF; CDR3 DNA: TGTGCCAGCAGCCAAGTGTTCGGGCAGGGGCGACCGAGCTATGGCTACACCTTC
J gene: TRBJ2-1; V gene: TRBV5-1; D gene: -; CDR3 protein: CASSETDINEQFF; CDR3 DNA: TGCGCCAGCAGCGAAACGGACATCAATGAGCAGTTCTTC
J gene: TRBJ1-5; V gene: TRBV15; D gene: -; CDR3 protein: CATSRAGGTANQPQHF; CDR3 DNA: TGTGCCACCAGCAGAGCCGGGGGGACGGCGAATCAGCCCCAGCATTTT
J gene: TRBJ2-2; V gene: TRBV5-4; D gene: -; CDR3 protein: CASSSREGVNTGELFF; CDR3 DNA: TGTGCCAGCAGCTCCCGTGAGGGGGTAAACACCGGGGAGCTGTTTTTT
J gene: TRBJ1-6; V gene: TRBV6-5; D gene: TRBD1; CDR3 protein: CASDRGNSPLHF; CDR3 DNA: TGTGCCAGTGACAGGGGGAATTCACCCCTCCACTTT
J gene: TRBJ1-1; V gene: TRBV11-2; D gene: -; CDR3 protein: CASSPQRRGGGFF; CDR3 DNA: TGTGCCAGCAGCCCGCAACGACGCGGGGGTGGATTCTTT
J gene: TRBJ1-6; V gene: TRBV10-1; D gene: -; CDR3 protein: CASSEGGSPLHF; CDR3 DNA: TGCGCCAGCAGTGAAGGGGGTTCACCCCTCCACTTT
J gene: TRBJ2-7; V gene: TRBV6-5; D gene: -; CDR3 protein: CASSKLGGYEQYF; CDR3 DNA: TGTGCCAGCAGTAAACTCGGGGGTTACGAGCAGTACTTC
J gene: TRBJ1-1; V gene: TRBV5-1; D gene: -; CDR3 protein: CASTATPQRATEAFF; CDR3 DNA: TGCGCCAGCACCGCGACCCCCCAGAGGGCCACTGAAGCTTTCTTT
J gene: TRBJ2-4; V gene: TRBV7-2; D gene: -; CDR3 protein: CASSLQGLKNIQYF; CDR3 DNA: TGTGCCAGCAGCTTACAGGGTCTCAAAAACATTCAGTACTTC
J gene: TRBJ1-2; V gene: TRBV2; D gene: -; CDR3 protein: CASSLENYGYTF; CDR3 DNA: TGTGCCAGCAGCCTAGAAAACTATGGCTACACCTTC
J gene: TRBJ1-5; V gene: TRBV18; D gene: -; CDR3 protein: CASSPYRGDQPQHF; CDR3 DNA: TGTGCCAGCTCACCATACCGGGGAGATCAGCCCCAGCATTTT
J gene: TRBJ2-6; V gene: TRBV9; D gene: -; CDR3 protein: CASRTGAGANVLTF; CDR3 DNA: TGTGCCAGCAGAACCGGGGCTGGGGCCAACGTCCTGACTTTC
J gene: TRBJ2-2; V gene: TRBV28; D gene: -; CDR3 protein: CASSPGQENTGELFF; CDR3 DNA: TGTGCCAGCAGCCCCGGTCAGGAGAACACCGGGGAGCTGTTTTTT
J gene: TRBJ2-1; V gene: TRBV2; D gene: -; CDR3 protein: CASRGTRGNEQFF; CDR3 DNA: TGTGCCAGCAGGGGAACGCGGGGAAATGAGCAGTTCTTC
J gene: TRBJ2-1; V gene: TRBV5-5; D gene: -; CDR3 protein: CASSLGGSGRVNEQFF; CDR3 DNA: TGTGCCAGCAGCTTGGGTGGGAGCGGGCGGGTGAATGAGCAGTTCTTC
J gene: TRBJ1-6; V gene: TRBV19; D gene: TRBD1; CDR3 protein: CASSIAAAGGMGSPLHF; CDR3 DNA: TGTGCCAGTAGTATTGCGGCGGCAGGGGGTATGGGATCACCCCTCCACTTT
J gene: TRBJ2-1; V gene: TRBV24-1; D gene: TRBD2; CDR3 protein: CAASSGNYNEQFF; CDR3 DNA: TGTGCCGCCTCTAGCGGGAACTACAATGAGCAGTTCTTC
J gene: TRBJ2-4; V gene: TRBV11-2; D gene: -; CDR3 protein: CASSLGAGAELNIQYF; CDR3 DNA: TGTGCCAGCAGCTTAGGGGCGGGGGCTGAGTTAAACATTCAGTACTTC
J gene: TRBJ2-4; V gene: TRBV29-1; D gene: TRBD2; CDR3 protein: CSGKTSPVGNIQYF; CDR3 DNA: TGCAGCGGAAAGACTAGCCCCGTGGGGAACATTCAGTACTTC
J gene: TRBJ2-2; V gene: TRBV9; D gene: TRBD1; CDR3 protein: CASSPRDRGNTGELFF; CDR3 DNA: TGTGCCAGCAGCCCCAGGGACAGGGGGAACACCGGGGAGCTGTTTTTT